This T cell receptor beta chain comes out of a study of Ad26.COV2.S vaccination and SARS-CoV-2 variants. Background on the study: Ad26.COV2.S, an intramuscular injection, was given once or twice 56 days apart. Broader study findings: Vaccine and placebo recipients had comparable breadth of non-spike TCRs. People given the vaccine had a wider spike-specific TCR breadth than placebo recipients did.

With respect to this clone: Antigen: not known.

Noted treatment: about 20 received Ad26.COV2.S at low or high dose, single or two shots; 5 received placebo; per-sample allocation not given. The investigators took samples on day 63 after the first vaccine or placebo injection. Immunization relied on an Ad26 vector, which expressed Wuhan-strain SARS-CoV-2 spike. Sequenced by immunoSEQ multiplex PCR; TCRdb stores in-frame clones only, minus some. The data hold more than 400,000 clones, with around 90% observed a single time. Here the sequenced sample was peripheral blood, taken in a trial of Ad26.COV2.S vaccine versus placebo. This TCR came from a person between 18 and 59 years old who received the Ad26.COV2.S COVID-19 vaccine or a placebo.

The CDR3 reads CASNPTGGNTGELFF. The CDR3 DNA sequence: TGTGCCAGCAACCCGACAGGGGGGAACACCGGGGAGCTGTTTTTT. J is TRBJ2-2 and V is TRBV6-4, with 9 nucleotides matching TRBD1. Germline V gives CDR1 MRHNA, CDR2 SNTAGT. The CDR3 extends over 15 amino acids. J was trimmed by 1 base and V by 7 bases; bases with no gene match: 4.